A selection of T cell receptor beta chains follows, all from one sample in a study of blood T cell repertoires in COVID-19. The table came from immunoSEQ multiplex PCR; TCRdb's copy has only in-frame clones and leaves some out. The profile covers about 150,000 clones, with approximately 86% appearing a single time and 6.2% taken by the ten largest. Sequences were obtained from PBMCs or T cells enriched from blood (not recorded which). The receptors derive from a woman aged 40 to 50 who had recovered from COVID-19. Both conserved end residues are part of each CDR3. The order of the fields is clone size, J gene, D gene, V gene, CDR3 DNA, CDR3 protein. A D gene is named only where the DNA matches it firmly. A clone size is listed for some rows: how often the clone was seen (once, few, many), or a class if it is expanded.

>NA|TRBJ2-2|TRBD2|TRBV5-1
TGCGCCAGCAGCTTGGGACTAGCGGGGGGAAACACCGGGGAGCTGTTTTTT
CASSLGLAGGNTGELFF
>NA|TRBJ2-7|TRBD2|TRBV29-1
TGCAGCGTTAGGAGTAGCGGGAATTACGAGCAGTACTTC
CSVRSSGNYEQYF
>few|TRBJ1-1|TRBD1|TRBV4-1
TGCGCCAGCAGCCAAAGACAGGGCCGAACTCTGAACACTGAAGCTTTCTTT
CASSQRQGRTLNTEAFF
>NA|TRBJ1-4|TRBD1|TRBV11-2
TGTGCCAGCAGCTTAGGGTACTCGGGACAGGGGAATGAAAAACTGTTTTTT
CASSLGYSGQGNEKLFF
>NA|TRBJ2-2|NA|TRBV7-2
TGTGCCAGCAGCTCCAGGACAGTTACCGGGGAGCTGTTTTTT
CASSSRTVTGELFF
>NA|TRBJ1-2|NA|TRBV5-6
TGTGCCAGCAGCCCCGGGGGGTTTGACTATGGCTACACCTTC
CASSPGGFDYGYTF
>NA|TRBJ1-2|NA|TRBV25-1
TGTGCCAGCAGTGAATTCCCCAACAGGGTGATGGATGGCTACACCTTC
CASSEFPNRVMDGYTF
>NA|TRBJ2-7|NA|TRBV4-1
TGCGCCAGCAGCCAAGTCGGGACCTACGAGCAGTACTTC
CASSQVGTYEQYF
>NA|TRBJ1-2|NA|TRBV28
TGTGCCAGCAGTATACAGGGCCCATATGGCTACACCTTC
CASSIQGPYGYTF
>NA|TRBJ1-1|NA|TRBV29-1
TGCAGCGTGAAAATCACAGAAATGAACACTGAAGCTTTCTTT
CSVKITEMNTEAFF
>NA|TRBJ2-7|TRBD1|TRBV12-3/TRBV12-4
TGTGCCAGCACCCTGGGGACAGATTACGAGCAGTACTTC
CASTLGTDYEQYF
>NA|TRBJ2-7|NA|TRBV30
TGTGCCTGGAGTGTCGCGGGAACACCCAGGGACCCCTACGAGCAGTACTTC
CAWSVAGTPRDPYEQYF
>NA|TRBJ2-1|TRBD2|TRBV27
TGTGCCAGCAGTTTAGGAGCGGGAGGGCCACTCTCCTACAATGAGCAGTTCTTC
CASSLGAGGPLSYNEQFF
>NA|TRBJ2-1|TRBD2|TRBV5-1
TGCGCCAGCAGCTTGAGGGCGGGGGGTACGTACAATGAGCAGTTCTTC
CASSLRAGGTYNEQFF
>NA|TRBJ2-3|NA|TRBV10-2
TGCGCCAGCAGTGAGCCCTCGACCGGGACAGATACGCAGTATTTT
CASSEPSTGTDTQYF
>NA|TRBJ2-1|TRBD1|TRBV7-8
TGTGCCAGCAGCTCCGCAGGGGGCTATGAGCAGTTCTTC
CASSSAGGYEQFF
>few|TRBJ2-7|NA|TRBV20-1
TGCAGTGCTAGTTCCGCCTACGAGCAGTACTTC
CSASSAYEQYF
>NA|TRBJ2-1|TRBD2|TRBV4-2
TGTGCCAGCAGCCAAGAGACTAGCGGGTACAATGAGCAGTTCTTC
CASSQETSGYNEQFF
>NA|TRBJ1-5|NA|TRBV6-1
TGTGCCAGCAGTGAAATCCAGGGCAATTTGCCCCAGCATTTT
CASSEIQGNLPQHF
>NA|TRBJ2-7|TRBD2|TRBV4-2
TGTGCCAGCAGCCAAGAGATAGCGGGAGTCTCCTACGAGCAGTACTTC
CASSQEIAGVSYEQYF
>NA|TRBJ2-1|NA|TRBV5-1
TGCGCCAGCAGCTTGGACCGGAGGGGTGAGCAGTTCTTC
CASSLDRRGEQFF
>once|TRBJ2-7|NA|TRBV27
TGTGCCAGCAGGGCGGTCGCCTACGAGCAGTACTTC
CASRAVAYEQYF
>few|TRBJ1-2|TRBD1|TRBV30
TGTGCCTGGAGCCCAGGGGGCAAATATGGCTACACCTTC
CAWSPGGKYGYTF
>NA|TRBJ2-7|TRBD1|TRBV2
TGTGCCAGCAGCCCGACAGGGACCCACGAGCAGTACTTC
CASSPTGTHEQYF
>NA|TRBJ2-3|NA|TRBV7-9
TGTGCCAGCAGCTCCCCCGTACAGGGTTTGAGTACAGATACGCAGTATTTT
CASSSPVQGLSTDTQYF
>NA|TRBJ2-2|NA|TRBV10-3
TGTGCCATCAGTGAGTCGTCTGCGAACACCGGGGAGCTGTTTTTT
CAISESSANTGELFF
>NA|TRBJ2-1|NA|TRBV27
TGTGCCAGCAGTTTGGTCGCGCGAACTTACAATGAGCAGTTCTTC
CASSLVARTYNEQFF
>NA|TRBJ2-7|TRBD2|TRBV13
TGTGCCAGCAGCTCAGCCGGGACTAGCGCTTCCTACGAGCAGTACTTC
CASSSAGTSASYEQYF
>NA|TRBJ1-3|TRBD1|TRBV5-5
TGTGCCAGCAGCGGAGGACAGGGTTCTGGAAACACCATATATTTT
CASSGGQGSGNTIYF
>many|TRBJ2-2|TRBD1|TRBV27
TGTGCCAGCGGCGGGGACAGGGTGGGCACCGGGGAGCTGTTTTTT
CASGGDRVGTGELFF
>NA|TRBJ2-3|TRBD1|TRBV15
TGTGCCACCAGCCTACGGACAGGGAACACCGATACGCAGTATTTT
CATSLRTGNTDTQYF
>NA|TRBJ1-5|NA|TRBV6-5
TGTGCCAGCAGTCCCCAGAGGCATCAGCCCCAGCATTTT
CASSPQRHQPQHF
>NA|TRBJ2-3|TRBD2|TRBV11-1
TGTGCCAGCAGCTTTGGACTAGCGGGTGGAGATACGCAGTATTTT
CASSFGLAGGDTQYF
>NA|TRBJ1-5|TRBD1|TRBV19
TGTGCCAGTAGTATAGAGGGGACAGCGGATCAGCCCCAGCATTTT
CASSIEGTADQPQHF
>NA|TRBJ2-5|TRBD2|TRBV5-1
TGCGCCAGCAGCTTGGAGACCCTAGAACCGTTGGGGGAGGGGAGGAGAGAGACCCAGTACTTC
CASSLETLEPLGEGRRETQYF
>few|TRBJ1-2|TRBD1|TRBV6-5
TGTGCCAGCAGTTACGACAGGGGCTATGGCTACACCTTC
CASSYDRGYGYTF
>NA|TRBJ1-5|NA|TRBV5-6
TGTGCCAGCAGCTTGGGACCCAGGCAGGGTCATAGCAATCAGCCCCAGCATTTT
CASSLGPRQGHSNQPQHF
>NA|TRBJ1-4|TRBD1|TRBV15
TGTGCCACCAGCAGAGGGGACAGTAATGAAAAACTGTTTTTT
CATSRGDSNEKLFF
>few|TRBJ2-7|TRBD1|TRBV4-1
TGCGCCAGCAGCCTACAGGGGGGCTACGAGCAGTACTTC
CASSLQGGYEQYF
>NA|TRBJ2-3|TRBD2|TRBV2
TGTGCCAGCACGCGAGGGACTAGCAGCACAGATACGCAGTATTTT
CASTRGTSSTDTQYF
>NA|TRBJ1-1|NA|TRBV6-5
TGTGCCAGCAGTTCCCCTTCAGAGAACACTGAAGCTTTCTTT
CASSSPSENTEAFF
>NA|TRBJ1-5|NA|TRBV19
TGTGCCAGTAGTATTGAACGGTCGTCGGGGTCCAGCAATCAGCCCCAGCATTTT
CASSIERSSGSSNQPQHF
>NA|TRBJ2-3|TRBD2|TRBV20-1
TGCAGTGCGGGAGGGGATACGCAGTATTTT
CSAGGDTQYF
>NA|TRBJ2-1|NA|TRBV9
TGTGCCAGCAGCGTAGGAGCAGGGGATGAGCAGTTCTTC
CASSVGAGDEQFF
>NA|TRBJ1-2|NA|TRBV19
TGTGCCAGTAGTAAAAACTCTAACTATGGCTACACCTTC
CASSKNSNYGYTF
>once|TRBJ2-3|TRBD2|TRBV6-5
TGTGCCAGCAGCCCGACTAGCGTCACAGATACGCAGTATTTT
CASSPTSVTDTQYF
>NA|TRBJ2-5|NA|TRBV9
TGTGCCAGCAGCGTAGCGACAGAAGAGACCCAGTACTTC
CASSVATEETQYF
>NA|TRBJ2-1|TRBD2|TRBV4-1
TGCGCCAGCAGCCAAGAGGTCCGGACTAGCGGGGGCAATGAGCAGTTCTTC
CASSQEVRTSGGNEQFF
>NA|TRBJ1-2|TRBD1|TRBV24-1
TGTGCCACCAGTGATTTCTACAGGGGTAGTACCTACACCTTC
CATSDFYRGSTYTF
>few|TRBJ2-3|NA|TRBV12-3/TRBV12-4
TGTGCCGGGGGCCCTGGAAGAGATACGCAGTATTTT
CAGGPGRDTQYF
>once|TRBJ2-7|TRBD1|TRBV7-8
TGTGCCAGCAGCCCCCCCGGGACAGGGTATCACGAGCAGTACTTC
CASSPPGTGYHEQYF
>NA|TRBJ2-6|NA|TRBV14
TGTGCCAGCAGCCAAGTGGCATTCTCCTCTGGGGCCAACGTCCTGACTTTC
CASSQVAFSSGANVLTF
>NA|TRBJ1-2|NA|TRBV7-9
TGTGCCAGCAGCTCGGCCGGGGACATCTTGCATGGCTACACCTTC
CASSSAGDILHGYTF
>NA|TRBJ2-2|TRBD2|TRBV7-9
TGTGCCAGCAGCTCATCACTAGCGGGACCGAACACCGGGGAGCTGTTTTTT
CASSSSLAGPNTGELFF